This T cell receptor beta chain is from a study of T cell responses to AZD1222 COVID-19 vaccine. General study results and limits: Donors were chiefly white British, with a greater number of females, and clonal diversity was perhaps underestimated. Every sample of the repertoires postdated the peak T cell response.

With respect to this clone: Its antigen is still unknown.

Sequenced by immunoSEQ multiplex PCR; TCRdb stores in-frame clones only, minus some. The data show 100,000 to 150,000 clones, roughly 93% seen once. This clonotype was sampled from an adult in good health. The sequencing here drew on peripheral blood, taken on day 0 of AZD1222 vaccination.

DNA of the CDR3: TGCGCCAGCAGCCCCAAGCGGGATGGCCCTTACAATGAGCAGTTCTTC. It codes for CASSPKRDGPYNEQFF. The genes are TRBV4-1 and TRBJ2-1; 7 nucleotides line up with TRBD2. V shed 4 bases, J shed 4 bases, and the junction held 10 bases outside the gene matches. The length of the CDR3 is 16 residues. The germline V gene encodes CDR1 MGHRA and CDR2 YSYEKL.